Shown below are 21 T cell receptor beta chains from a single sample sequenced in a study of cytomegalovirus exposure and HLA in healthy donors listed by TCRdb under 2017. Library generation was performed with the immunoSEQ multiplex PCR assay. For the multiplex PCR, a mixture combining 60 forward primers for TCR Vbeta segments and 13 reverse primers for TCR Jbeta segments was used. This is the immuneACCESS table as TCRdb keeps it, with only in-frame sequences that have V and J called. A part of the clones is gone; compared with another copy, unresolved V genes explain less than half, and the rest is unexplained. Counted in this sample were roughly 150,000 clones; 78% of them appeared once. The ten biggest clones cover 5.5% to 7.5% of the sample. Sequencing input: PBMCs. The receptor source for this set is a woman in her thirties or forties in good health and CMV-seropositive.

This clone was seen only a few times. The V call is TRBV19, the J call TRBJ2-5; 13 bases fit TRBD2. This CDR3 spans 16 amino acids. Germline trimming cut 5 bases from V and 5 bases from J; bases unmatched to any gene: 8. Looked up from germline, CDR1 is LNHDA and CDR2 is SQIVND (reference sequence). Here the CDR3 DNA reads TGTGCCAGTAGTTCCCCGGGACTAGCGGGGACGGAGACCCAGTACTTC. Amino acid sequence: CASSSPGLAGTETQYF.

The V call is TRBV5-4, the J call TRBJ2-5; D unresolved. The J call may be wrong; the DNA end is better matched by TRBJ2-7. The germline V gene has CDR1 SGHNT and CDR2 YYREEE (reference sequence). The CDR3 runs to 14 residues. DNA of the CDR3: TGTGCCAGCAGCTTGTCGGGTAGCTCCTACGAGCAGTACTTC. Protein product: CASSLSGSSYEQYF.

The rearrangement joins TRBV5-1 to TRBJ1-2; a weak D match, TRBD1 (5 bases). V lost 4 bases to trimming and J lost 2 bases, with 12 bases between them. The CDR3 contains 14 residues. CDR1 and CDR2 from the germline V gene are SGHRS and YFSETQ. CDR3 loop: CASSTRQMNYGYTF. CDR3 DNA sequence: TGCGCCAGCAGCACAAGACAGATGAACTATGGCTACACCTTC.

The CDR3 region is CASSSLFDNRGEKLFF. In nucleotides, the CDR3 is TGTGCCAGCAGCTCCCTCTTCGACAACCGGGGTGAAAAACTGTTTTTT. This sequence joins TRBV7-2 and TRBJ1-4; D call uncertain. Trimming removed 4 bases from V and 7 bases from J, with 19 bases in between. Germline-derived CDR1 and CDR2 are SGHTA and FQGNSA. There are 16 residues in the CDR3.

This clone appeared a single time. The chain couples TRBV10-2 to TRBJ1-2; D is perhaps TRBD1 (5 bases). Germline V CDR1 and CDR2: WSHSY, SAAADI. Trimming shortened V by 5 bases and J by 8 bases, and 15 bases separated the two germline ends. CDR3 length: 13 residues. CDR3 bases: TGCGCCAGCAGTTTCGGGGGGGAAAGAGGCTACACCTTC. The encoded protein is CASSFGGERGYTF.

The chain combines TRBV6-1 with TRBJ1-6; tentatively, D is TRBD1 (5 bases). V shed 4 bases and J shed 0 bases, with 16 bases lying between them. The germline V gene encodes CDR1 MNHNS and CDR2 SASEGT. The CDR3 contains 18 residues. CDR3 nucleotide sequence: TGTGCCAGCAGTGGGGTCCCCCAGGGAAGCTCCTATAATTCACCCCTCCACTTT. It is translated as CASSGVPQGSSYNSPLHF.

The J gene is TRBJ1-2, the V gene TRBV27; the match to TRBD1 covers 7 bases. The CDR3 is 15 amino acids. J was trimmed by 8 bases and V by 4 bases; bases with no gene match: 13. Germline loops: CDR1 MNHEY, CDR2 SMNVEV (reference sequence). The CDR3 coding sequence is TGTGCCAGCAGTTCACGGGGACAGCTGGGGCGGGGCTACACCTTC. This encodes CASSSRGQLGRGYTF.

The rearrangement uses TRBV11-2 and TRBJ1-1, with D possibly TRBD1 on 6 matching bases. The V end was cut by 0 bases, the J end by 4 bases, with 9 bases between. The CDR3 spans 14 residues. Germline CDR1 SGHAT, CDR2 FQNNGV. In nucleotides, the CDR3 is TGTGCCAGCAGCTTAGAGGGGGCGTTCACTGAAGCTTTCTTT. Translated: CASSLEGAFTEAFF. The variable domain in full, with the rest retrieved from reference TRBV11-2 and TRBJ1-1, is EAGVAQSPRYKIIEKRQSVAFWCNPISGHATLYWYQQILGQGPKLLIQFQNNGVVDDSQLPKDRFSAERLKGVDSTLKIQPAKLEDSAVYLCASSLEGAFTEAFFGQGTRLTVV.

This clone was detected only once. The CDR3 loop is CASSLTSGGARETQYF. The CDR3 region has the DNA TGTGCCAGCAGCCTAACTAGCGGGGGGGCCCGGGAGACCCAGTACTTC. The rearrangement links TRBV11-2 to TRBJ2-5, with 13 bases matching TRBD2. The CDR3 extends over 16 amino acids. Germline CDR1 reads SGHAT; CDR2 reads FQNNGV. The V segment lost 5 bases and the J segment 5 bases; nucleotides outside the gene matches: 8.

On this clone: Other nucleotide sequences from this sample produce the same CDR3. The J gene is TRBJ1-2, the V gene TRBV27, with D possibly being TRBD1 (6 bases). This CDR3 spans 13 amino acids. Trimming removed 6 bases from V and 4 bases from J, with 12 bases in between. Germline CDR1 is MNHEY and CDR2 is SMNVEV (reference sequence). This CDR3 is CASSDRDTYGYTF. CDR3 nucleotides: TGTGCCAGCAGCGACCGGGACACCTATGGCTACACCTTC.

The gene calls are TRBV5-4 and TRBJ2-2; D is ambiguous. Per germline, CDR1 SGHNT and CDR2 YYREEE (reference sequence). The germline V and J ends were trimmed by 0 bases and 5 bases, with 8 bases remaining between them. There are 14 residues in the CDR3. As DNA, the CDR3 is TGTGCCAGCAGCTTGGGGCTTTGGACCGGGGAGCTGTTTTTT. Protein product: CASSLGLWTGELFF.

This chain connects TRBV6-5 to TRBJ2-2; possible D gene TRBD2, 5 bases. The length of the CDR3 is 13 residues. From germline, CDR1 is MNHEY and CDR2 SVGAGI. V gave up 2 bases and J gave up 5 bases, with 6 bases separating them. The CDR3 protein is CASSYTGTGELFF. The CDR3 nucleotides are TGTGCCAGCAGTTACACGGGGACCGGGGAGCTGTTTTTT.

This rearrangement joins TRBV12-5 to TRBJ2-7; tentative D call: TRBD2 (6 bases). The CDR3 is 16 amino acids. Germline values: CDR1 LGHNT, CDR2 FRNRAP. Trimming removed 6 bases at V and 2 bases at J, with 20 bases between. CDR3 DNA sequence: TGTGCTAGTGGGCAGGGCGTGGCAGGAGGGCCCTACGAGCAGTACTTC. This encodes CASGQGVAGGPYEQYF.

This rearrangement joins TRBV6-5 to TRBJ2-5; D may be TRBD2 (5 bases). V lost 5 bases to trimming and J lost 5 bases, with 18 bases between them. Germline CDR1 is MNHEY and CDR2 is SVGAGI. The CDR3 has 15 residues. CDR3 amino acids: CASSVFRGSEETQYF. The CDR3 DNA is TGTGCCAGCAGTGTATTCCGGGGATCCGAGGAGACCCAGTACTTC.

This clone showed up just once. The J gene is TRBJ2-2, the V gene TRBV6-5; D is unresolved. Germline CDR1 reads MNHEY; CDR2 reads SVGAGI. CDR3 size: 14 residues. The V gene lost 0 bases and the J gene lost 4 bases, with 6 bases spanning the gap. The CDR3 protein is CASSYSPGTGELFF. DNA of the CDR3: TGTGCCAGCAGTTACTCCCCGGGCACCGGGGAGCTGTTTTTT.

The rearrangement links TRBV30 to TRBJ2-3, with D possibly TRBD2 on 7 matching bases. The CDR3 totals 14 residues. The germline gives CDR1 GTSNPN, CDR2 SVGIG (reference sequence). V lost 3 bases and J lost 4, with 14 bases in between. The DNA of the CDR3 is TGTGCCTGGAGATCTAGGGGGGGAGCAGATACGCAGTATTTT. This translates into CAWRSRGGADTQYF.

This chain uses TRBV29-1 with TRBJ2-7, with TRBD2 as a possible D gene (6 bases). The CDR3 consists of 13 residues. V was trimmed by 4 bases and J by 6 bases, leaving 16 bases between them. Germline CDR1 is SQVTM and CDR2 is ANQGSEA. The DNA for the CDR3 is TGCAGCGTTGGTCAGGGCGGGGATAGCGAGCAGTACTTC. Residues: CSVGQGGDSEQYF.

CDR3 sequence: CASSFYARESDTQYF. CDR3 in DNA: TGTGCCAGCAGCTTTTATGCGCGGGAATCAGATACGCAGTATTTT. V is TRBV7-9 and J is TRBJ2-3; D perhaps matches TRBD2 (6 bases). Trimming left V 3 bases short and J 4 bases short, with 14 bases between. This CDR3 is 15 amino acids long. Per the germline V gene, CDR1 is SEHNR and CDR2 is FQNEAQ (reference sequence). Looking up the rest from reference TRBV7-9 and TRBJ2-3 gives the full variable domain: DTGVSQNPRHKITKRGQNVTFRCDPISEHNRLYWYRQTLGQGPEFLTYFQNEAQLEKSRLLSDRFSAERPKGSFSTLEIQRTEQGDSAMYLCASSFYARESDTQYFGPGTRLTVL.

The V and J genes are TRBV11-3 and TRBJ2-3; TRBD2 is a possible D gene (7 bases). Germline-derived CDR1 and CDR2 are SGHNT and YENEEA. There are 15 residues in the CDR3. Trimming cost V 1 base and J 4 bases, with 12 bases left between them. The chain's CDR3 is CASSLGGGAADTQYF. The CDR3 region has the DNA TGTGCCAGCAGCTTAGGAGGGGGGGCCGCAGATACGCAGTATTTT.

The chain is built from TRBV2 and TRBJ1-1, with 9 bases that match TRBD1. The germline CDR1 and CDR2 sequences are SNHLY and FYNNEI. V lost 5 bases and J lost 3; bases outside the gene matches: 1. This CDR3 comprises 13 residues. The CDR3 loop reads CASSRDRDTEAFF. CDR3 DNA sequence: TGTGCCAGCAGTCGGGACAGGGACACTGAAGCTTTCTTT.

The chain combines TRBV29-1 with TRBJ1-2, with 9 bases that match TRBD1. CDR1 is SQVTM and CDR2 is ANQGSEA in the germline V gene. The CDR3 has 12 amino acids. The V segment lost 5 bases and the J segment 8 bases; nucleotides outside the gene matches: 6. The CDR3: CSVSTGGRGYTF. The CDR3, as DNA: TGCAGCGTTTCGACAGGGGGAAGAGGCTACACCTTC.